This T cell receptor (beta chain) appears in the sequencing data of a study of blood T cell repertoires in COVID-19. Profiling relied on immunoSEQ multiplex PCR, and the TCRdb table lists in-frame clones only, not all of them. There are around 320,000 clones in the sample; over 75% occur only once, and about 7% lies in the top ten. CDR1 and CDR2 from the germline V gene are WNHNN and SYGVQD (reference sequence). V shed 5 bases, J shed 2 bases, and the junction held 8 bases outside the gene matches. There are 15 residues in the CDR3. This TCR was sampled from a human donor in a cohort sampled during active COVID-19. This rearrangement joins TRBV10-1 to TRBJ2-7; 8 nucleotides line up with TRBD1. The source material was peripheral blood. The CDR3 DNA is TGCGCCAGCAGTCAAGACAGGGGTCCCCCCTACGAGCAGTACTTC. It is translated as CASSQDRGPPYEQYF.